These 18 T cell receptor beta chains were all obtained from the same sample, sequenced in a study of T cells in Graves' hyperthyroidism and ophthalmopathy. RNA transcripts served as the template for amplifying TCR beta CDR3 regions. HTBI primers drove first-round RT-PCR of the TCR CDR3. TCRdb reprocessed the multiplex PCR reads with MiXCR, giving one entry per CDR3 protein. This sample has about 640,000 distinct CDR3 sequences, with more than 20% found just once. Sample: blood. The source of these receptors is a man aged 25 to 40 with Graves' ophthalmopathy.

The genes are TRBV5-1 and TRBJ2-5; 7 bases fit TRBD1. The ends lost 4 bases at V and 4 bases at J; junction bases unmatched: 10. In germline, CDR1 is SGHRS, CDR2 YFSETQ. CDR3 length equals 15 residues. The CDR3 nucleotides are TGCGCCAGCAGCCAACAGGGGAATTTAGTAGAGACCCAGTACTTC. Translation gives CASSQQGNLVETQYF.

This clonotype came up a few times. The J gene is TRBJ2-5, the V gene TRBV5-8; D unresolved. Germline V gene sequence: CDR1 SGHTS, CDR2 YDEGEE. The CDR3 has 14 residues. Trimming cost V 5 bases and J 0 bases, with 11 bases left between them. CDR3 nucleotides: TGTGCCAGCAGTCTACAAGGTTACCAAGAGACCCAGTACTTC. Translating it yields CASSLQGYQETQYF.

V usage is TRBV6-1 and J usage is TRBJ2-7; 7 bases are a match to TRBD2. Germline-derived CDR1 and CDR2 are MNHNS and SASEGT. Trimming removed 6 bases from V and 6 bases from J; junction bases left unmatched: 8. The CDR3 contains 13 residues. CDR3 DNA sequence: TGTGCCAGCAGCACCCCGGGACTAAGCGAGCAGTACTTC. This codes for CASSTPGLSEQYF.

This clonotype was observed a few times. The chain employs TRBV4-3 and TRBJ2-3; the match to TRBD2 covers 7 bases. Germline trimming cut 4 bases from V and 3 bases from J; bases unmatched to any gene: 7. Germline CDR1 reads LGHNA; CDR2 reads YSLEER. This CDR3 contains 15 residues. CDR3 nucleotide sequence: TGCGCCAGCAGCCCTAGGGAGGGAGTGACAGATACGCAGTATTTT. This codes for CASSPREGVTDTQYF.

The genes are TRBV4-2 and TRBJ1-3; TRBD1 might be the D (5 bases). The V gene lost 4 bases and the J gene lost 0 bases, with 13 bases spanning the gap. The germline gives CDR1 LGHNA, CDR2 YNFKEQ. This CDR3 comprises 16 residues. CDR3 sequence: CASSPSDMTSGNTIYF. The CDR3 nucleotides read TGTGCCAGCAGCCCTTCGGACATGACCTCTGGAAACACCATATATTTT.

This clonotype was detected many times. The rearrangement links TRBV7-8 to TRBJ2-5; D is unclear. V shed 0 bases and J shed 0 bases, with 5 bases lying between them. The CDR3 extends over 14 amino acids. The germline V gene encodes CDR1 SGHVS and CDR2 FQNEAQ. The CDR3 reads CASSLAGYQETQYF. CDR3 bases: TGTGCCAGCAGCTTAGCGGGTTACCAAGAGACCCAGTACTTC.

The rearrangement joins TRBV19 to TRBJ1-1; D gene unclear. Trimming cost V 7 bases and J 0 bases, with 9 bases left between them. CDR1 LNHDA and CDR2 SQIVND come from the germline V gene (reference sequence). This CDR3 is 13 amino acids long. The CDR3 nucleotides are TGTGCCAGTACCGTAGGGATGAACACTGAAGCTTTCTTT. Translation gives CASTVGMNTEAFF. Full variable domain (outside the CDR3, taken from reference TRBV19 and TRBJ1-1): DGGITQSPKYLFRKEGQNVTLSCEQNLNHDAMYWYRQDPGQGLRLIYYSQIVNDFQKGDIAEGYSVSREKKESFPLTVTSAQKNPTAFYLCASTVGMNTEAFFGQGTRLTVV.

This clonotype was observed many times. The rearrangement links TRBV2 to TRBJ1-5, with D possibly being TRBD1 (5 bases). The length of the CDR3 is 14 residues. CDR1 and CDR2 (germline): SNHLY, FYNNEI. V dropped 5 bases and J dropped 0 bases, with 8 bases sitting between them. This CDR3 reads CASSRQYSNQPQHF. The DNA for the CDR3 is TGTGCCAGCAGTCGACAGTATAGCAATCAGCCCCAGCATTTT. Looking up the rest from reference TRBV2 and TRBJ1-5 gives the full variable domain: EPEVTQTPSHQVTQMGQEVILRCVPISNHLYFYWYRQILGQKVEFLVSFYNNEISEKSEIFDDQFSVERPDGSNFTLKIRSTKLEDSAMYFCASSRQYSNQPQHFGDGTRLSIL.

In this sample, this clonotype turned up a few times. The chain combines TRBV27 with TRBJ2-2; D is ambiguous. Trimming cost V 0 bases and J 7 bases, with 6 bases left between them. Germline values: CDR1 MNHEY, CDR2 SMNVEV (reference sequence). The CDR3 runs to 13 residues. CDR3 in DNA: TGTGCCAGCAGTTTATCGGTAGTCGGGGAGCTGTTTTTT. Protein product: CASSLSVVGELFF.

Many counts were recorded for this clonotype. The chain carries TRBV6-1 and TRBJ2-1; 8 nucleotides line up with TRBD2. The V gene end was trimmed by 7 bases and the J gene end by 0 bases; junction bases not matched to a gene: 8. Germline lookup yields CDR1 MNHNS and CDR2 SASEGT. This CDR3 is 16 amino acids long. The CDR3 bases are TGTGCCAGCATTCCAACTAGCGGAAGCTCCTACAATGAGCAGTTCTTC. Translation: CASIPTSGSSYNEQFF.

This clonotype was detected many times. J is TRBJ1-1 and V is TRBV2, with D possibly being TRBD1 (5 bases). V lost 7 bases, J lost 1 base, and 10 bases lay in between. The CDR3 runs to 13 residues. Per germline, CDR1 SNHLY and CDR2 FYNNEI. CDR3 sequence: CASMGVSNTEAFF. In DNA, the CDR3 is TGTGCCAGCATGGGGGTCTCGAACACTGAAGCTTTCTTT. Drawing the rest from reference TRBV2 and TRBJ1-1, the complete variable domain is EPEVTQTPSHQVTQMGQEVILRCVPISNHLYFYWYRQILGQKVEFLVSFYNNEISEKSEIFDDQFSVERPDGSNFTLKIRSTKLEDSAMYFCASMGVSNTEAFFGQGTRLTVV.

This clonotype was counted a few times. CDR3 residues: CASSLDPLGQGLAGTYEQYF. The CDR3 DNA sequence: TGTGCCAGCAGCTTAGACCCGTTGGGGCAGGGACTAGCGGGGACCTACGAGCAGTACTTC. The genes are TRBV11-2 and TRBJ2-7; 13 positions agree with TRBD2. The CDR3 is made up of 20 amino acids. Looked up from germline, CDR1 is SGHAT and CDR2 is FQNNGV. The trim removed 0 bases at V and 2 bases at J, leaving 13 bases unmatched.

The chain is built from TRBV24-1 and TRBJ1-5; TRBD1 aligns across 10 bases. Germline V gene sequence: CDR1 KGHDR, CDR2 SFDVKD. The CDR3 has 16 residues. J lost 1 base, V lost 4 bases, and 3 bases had no gene match. The DNA of the CDR3 is TGTGCCACCAGTGACCGGGACAGGGGCAGCAATCAGCCCCAGCATTTT. It encodes CATSDRDRGSNQPQHF.

This clonotype has more than one count but fewer than ten. This chain joins TRBV18 and TRBJ2-3, with 9 nucleotides matching TRBD2. CDR3 size: 17 residues. V lost 5 bases, J lost 2 bases, and 11 bases stayed unmatched. Per the germline V gene, CDR1 is KGHSH and CDR2 is LQKENI. The CDR3 coding sequence is TGTGCCAGCTCATCCTCCGTAGCGGGAGCTTTCACAGATACGCAGTATTTT. Translating gives CASSSSVAGAFTDTQYF. The whole variable domain, remainder taken from reference TRBV18 and TRBJ2-3, is NAGVMQNPRHLVRRRGQEARLRCSPMKGHSHVYWYRQLPEEGLKFMVYLQKENIIDESGMPKERFSAEFPKEGPSILRIQQVVRGDSAAYFCASSSSVAGAFTDTQYFGPGTRLTVL.

This clonotype was seen more than once but under ten times. This chain joins TRBV9 and TRBJ2-7, with 10 positions matching TRBD1. J was trimmed by 5 bases and V by 1 base; bases with no gene match: 9. In germline, CDR1 is SGDLS, CDR2 YYNGEE. The length of the CDR3 is 16 residues. CDR3: CASSVHGTGVFNEQYF. The DNA for the CDR3 is TGTGCCAGCAGCGTACACGGGACAGGGGTCTTCAACGAGCAGTACTTC. The entire variable domain, with the rest obtained from reference TRBV9 and TRBJ2-7, is as follows: DSGVTQTPKHLITATGQRVTLRCSPRSGDLSVYWYQQSLDQGLQFLIQYYNGEERAKGNILERFSAQQFPDLHSELNLSSLELGDSALYFCASSVHGTGVFNEQYFGPGTRLTVT.

This clonotype was seen a few times. The CDR3 region is CASSLESDRGSGNTIYF. The CDR3 DNA is TGTGCCAGCAGCTTAGAGTCGGACAGGGGTTCTGGAAACACCATATATTTT. The V gene is TRBV11-2, the J gene TRBJ1-3, with TRBD1 matching 9 bases. This CDR3 comprises 17 residues. CDR1 and CDR2 from the germline V gene are SGHAT and FQNNGV. V gave up 0 bases and J gave up 1 base; unmatched junction bases: 4. The full variable domain, rest sourced from reference TRBV11-2 and TRBJ1-3, is EAGVAQSPRYKIIEKRQSVAFWCNPISGHATLYWYQQILGQGPKLLIQFQNNGVVDDSQLPKDRFSAERLKGVDSTLKIQPAKLEDSAVYLCASSLESDRGSGNTIYFGEGSWLTVV.

This clonotype has at least ten counts. This chain connects TRBV2 to TRBJ1-1; the D is unclear. The germline V gene has CDR1 SNHLY and CDR2 FYNNEI. Trimming removed 6 bases at V and 0 bases at J, with 14 bases between. The length of the CDR3 is 15 residues. The CDR3 coding sequence is TGTGCCAGCAGGATTACAGCTTATATGAACACTGAAGCTTTCTTT. Its protein is CASRITAYMNTEAFF.

Worth noting for this clonotype: A much larger clone lies a single base off, so this may be a read error. The V and J genes are TRBV28 and TRBJ1-5, with 8 bases matching TRBD1. TRBJ2-3 matches the DNA end more closely, so the J call is doubtful. The CDR3 has 15 residues. CDR1 is MDHEN and CDR2 is SYDVKM in the germline V gene. In DNA, the CDR3 is TGTGCCAGCACCTTGACAGGGGAGAGCAATCAGCCCCAGTATTTT. Encoded protein: CASTLTGESNQPQYF.